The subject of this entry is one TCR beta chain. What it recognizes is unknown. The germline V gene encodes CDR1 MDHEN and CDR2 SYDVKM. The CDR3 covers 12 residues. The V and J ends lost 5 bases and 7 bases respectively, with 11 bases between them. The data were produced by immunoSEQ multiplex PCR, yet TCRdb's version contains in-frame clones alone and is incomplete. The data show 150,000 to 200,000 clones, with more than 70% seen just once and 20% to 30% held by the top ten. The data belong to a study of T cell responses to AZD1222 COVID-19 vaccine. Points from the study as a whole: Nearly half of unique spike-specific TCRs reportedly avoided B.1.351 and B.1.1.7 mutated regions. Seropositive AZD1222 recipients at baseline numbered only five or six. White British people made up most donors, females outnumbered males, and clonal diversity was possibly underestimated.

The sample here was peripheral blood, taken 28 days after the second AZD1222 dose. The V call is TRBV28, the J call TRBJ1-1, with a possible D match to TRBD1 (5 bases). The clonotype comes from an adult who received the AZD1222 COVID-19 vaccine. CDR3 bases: TGTGCCAGCAGTCTCCTCCAGGGTGAAGCTTTCTTT. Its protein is CASSLLQGEAFF. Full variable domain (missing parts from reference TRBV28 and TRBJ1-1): DVKVTQSSRYLVKRTGEKVFLECVQDMDHENMFWYRQDPGLGLRLIYFSYDVKMKEKGDIPEGYSVSREKKERFSLILESASTNQTSMYLCASSLLQGEAFFGQGTRLTVV.